These T cell receptor beta chains were read from a single sample in a study of blood T cell repertoires in COVID-19. Some clones are missing from TCRdb's copy, which holds only in-frame ones; the method was immunoSEQ multiplex PCR. The table has under 200,000 clones, roughly 80% seen once; the top ten hold roughly 3.5%. The sequenced material came from PBMCs or T cells enriched from blood (not recorded which). The receptors come from an older woman who had recovered from COVID-19. Both conserved end residues are part of each CDR3. The D gene is left open where the match is weak. Some rows mark clone size as missing; the rest say once, few, many or name a class of expanded clone.

clone_size,j_call,v_call,d_call,cdr3_aa,cdr3_nt
.,TRBJ1-1,TRBV27,.,CASSLLTVSTEAFF,TGTGCCAGCAGTTTACTGACAGTATCAACTGAAGCTTTCTTT
.,TRBJ2-1,TRBV19,.,CASSMSGYYNEQFF,TGTGCCAGTAGTATGTCGGGTTATTACAATGAGCAGTTCTTC
once,TRBJ1-4,TRBV3-1/TRBV3-2,TRBD1,CASSRGEGTARNEKLFF,TGTGCCAGCAGCCGGGGTGAGGGGACAGCCAGAAATGAAAAACTGTTTTTT
.,TRBJ2-1,TRBV2,.,CASRGGNSGTSAEQFF,TGTGCCAGCAGAGGAGGTAATAGCGGTACATCAGCCGAGCAGTTCTTC
.,TRBJ1-2,TRBV2,.,CASSVPDSLYGYTF,TGTGCCAGCAGTGTACCCGACAGCCTCTATGGCTACACCTTC
.,TRBJ1-1,TRBV10-3,.,CAISEGRPGYTEAFF,TGTGCCATCAGTGAAGGGCGGCCGGGGTACACTGAAGCTTTCTTT
.,TRBJ2-2,TRBV19,.,CASSDRGAGTGELFF,TGTGCCAGTAGTGACCGGGGGGCGGGCACCGGGGAGCTGTTTTTT
once,TRBJ2-7,TRBV9,TRBD2,CASSVGGLAGGSSYEQYF,TGTGCCAGCAGCGTAGGTGGACTAGCGGGGGGATCGTCCTACGAGCAGTACTTC
.,TRBJ1-1,TRBV14,.,CASSQSREGEAFF,TGTGCCAGCAGCCAGTCTCGGGAAGGAGAAGCTTTCTTT
.,TRBJ2-3,TRBV24-1,TRBD1,CATGTGEGTDTQYF,TGTGCCACCGGTACAGGGGAAGGGACAGATACGCAGTATTTT
.,TRBJ1-2,TRBV4-1,.,CASSQVEQGNYGYTF,TGCGCCAGCAGCCAAGTTGAGCAGGGGAACTATGGCTACACCTTC
.,TRBJ2-2,TRBV19,.,CASSISTGFVTGELFF,TGTGCCAGTAGTATTTCTACAGGGTTCGTCACCGGGGAGCTGTTTTTT
.,TRBJ2-7,TRBV5-1,TRBD1,CASSLGTGDLYEQYF,TGCGCCAGCAGCTTAGGGACAGGGGATCTCTACGAGCAGTACTTC
.,TRBJ1-5,TRBV7-2,.,CASSLAMVPSQPQHF,TGTGCCAGCAGCTTAGCGATGGTTCCCAGTCAGCCCCAGCATTTT
.,TRBJ2-1,TRBV24-1,.,CATSDSDSYNEQFF,TGTGCCACCAGTGATTCGGACAGTTACAATGAGCAGTTCTTC
.,TRBJ2-5,TRBV2,TRBD2,CASRSGTSGQETQYF,TGTGCCAGCAGGTCCGGGACTAGCGGCCAAGAGACCCAGTACTTC
.,TRBJ2-7,TRBV4-1,.,CASSQDWARTYEQYF,TGCGCCAGCAGCCAAGACTGGGCGCGCACCTACGAGCAGTACTTC
.,TRBJ1-2,TRBV15,.,CATSRDQEGPTGYTF,TGTGCCACCAGCAGAGATCAGGAGGGGCCGACTGGCTACACCTTC